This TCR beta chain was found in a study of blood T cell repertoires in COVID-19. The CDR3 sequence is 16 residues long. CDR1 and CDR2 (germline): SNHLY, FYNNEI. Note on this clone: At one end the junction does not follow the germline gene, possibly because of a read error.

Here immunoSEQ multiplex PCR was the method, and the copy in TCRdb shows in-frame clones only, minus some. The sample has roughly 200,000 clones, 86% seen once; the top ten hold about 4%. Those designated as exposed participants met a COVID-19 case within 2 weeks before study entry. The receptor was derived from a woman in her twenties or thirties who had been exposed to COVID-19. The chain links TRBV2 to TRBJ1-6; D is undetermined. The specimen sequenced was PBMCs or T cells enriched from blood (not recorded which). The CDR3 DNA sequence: TGTGCCAGCAGCGAAGTCCCCCCGGGGTATAATTCACCCCTCCACTTT. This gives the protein CASSEVPPGYNSPLHF.